This T cell receptor beta chain was documented in a study of cytomegalovirus exposure and HLA in healthy donors. Overall study context: The study placed 70% to 85% of its approximately 360 genotyped donors in the Caucasian-associated ancestry cluster. Study-level points and caveats: What TCR beta sequences reportedly achieved was accurate prediction of HLA-A and HLA-B alleles in most subjects. The records held CMV serostatus as the only immune exposure information.

V dropped 10 bases and J dropped 7 bases, with 13 bases sitting between them. Germline V gene lookup returns CDR1 MNHNY and CDR2 SVGAGI (reference sequence). The CDR3 loop spans 11 amino acids. The study ran its PCR with 60 Vbeta and 13 Jbeta primers. Here immunoSEQ multiplex PCR was the method, and the copy in TCRdb shows in-frame clones only, minus some. The repertoire holds over 200,000 clones, with roughly four fifths as singletons. The table lists this clone with a few counts. Its specificity is not known. The sequencing input was PBMCs. This receptor was taken from a woman between 40 and 55 years old in good health and CMV-seronegative. The rearrangement joins TRBV6-6 to TRBJ1-1, with TRBD1 as a possible D gene (5 bases). CDR3 nucleotide sequence: TGTGCCACCGGGAGGGGCGGTGAAGCTTTCTTT. Encoded protein: CATGRGGEAFF.